These 18 T cell receptor beta chains came from one sample sequenced in a study of neoadjuvant nivolumab and ipilimumab in lung cancer. Clones were sequenced by immunoSEQ multiplex PCR, and TCRdb holds only the in-frame ones, with some missing. The sample has 19,000 or so clones; roughly 80% are singletons. Sample: tumor tissue, taken after neoadjuvant nivolumab, alone or with ipilimumab, at or shortly before surgery. These receptors originate from an adult with non-small cell lung cancer.

The chain carries TRBV27 and TRBJ1-1; perhaps TRBD1 as D (6 bases). CDR3 size: 16 residues. CDR1 is MNHEY, CDR2 SMNVEV, per germline (reference sequence). Trimming took off 3 bases at V and 1 base at J, with 15 bases between the two ends. The CDR3 spells CASSLTGPKGNTEAFF. In nucleotides, the CDR3 is TGTGCCAGCAGTTTGACAGGCCCTAAGGGGAACACTGAAGCTTTCTTT.

The rearrangement joins TRBV5-1 to TRBJ2-7; the match to TRBD1 covers 10 bases. Trimming removed 6 bases from V and 6 bases from J; junction bases left unmatched: 12. Germline V gene sequence: CDR1 SGHRS, CDR2 YFSETQ. There are 15 residues in the CDR3. CDR3 sequence (DNA): TGCGCCAGCAACCTGGGCGGGACAGGGGAATCCGAGCAGTACTTC. Its translation is CASNLGGTGESEQYF.

V is TRBV18 and J is TRBJ2-7; no definite D call. V was shortened by 3 bases and J by 4 bases, with 10 bases between the two germline ends. CDR1 is KGHSH, CDR2 LQKENI, per germline. The CDR3 contains 13 residues. The CDR3 reads CASSPPVRYEQYF. As DNA, the CDR3 is TGTGCCAGCTCACCTCCCGTACGATACGAGCAGTACTTC. Variable domain in full (rest from reference TRBV18 and TRBJ2-7): NAGVMQNPRHLVRRRGQEARLRCSPMKGHSHVYWYRQLPEEGLKFMVYLQKENIIDESGMPKERFSAEFPKEGPSILRIQQVVRGDSAAYFCASSPPVRYEQYFGPGTRLTVT.

This clone has more than one count but fewer than ten. J is TRBJ1-1 and V is TRBV28, with D perhaps TRBD1 (5 bases). The CDR3 covers 17 residues. The germline V and J ends were trimmed by 3 bases and 0 bases, with 17 bases remaining between them. From germline, CDR1 is MDHEN and CDR2 SYDVKM. The CDR3: CASSFPGPRGLNTEAFF. In DNA, the CDR3 is TGTGCCAGCAGTTTCCCGGGGCCGAGAGGCTTGAACACTGAAGCTTTCTTT.

This clone came up once. The genes are TRBV18 and TRBJ1-5; 7 positions agree with TRBD1. Trimming removed 3 bases from V and 1 base from J; junction bases left unmatched: 6. CDR1 and CDR2 (germline): KGHSH, LQKENI. The CDR3 is 16 amino acids. The DNA for the CDR3 is TGTGCCAGCTCACCGAAGACAGGGACAAGCAATCAGCCCCAGCATTTT. This translates into CASSPKTGTSNQPQHF.

This CDR3 reads CASTKIQGKGNQPQHF. The CDR3 coding sequence is TGTGCCAGCACCAAAATACAGGGAAAGGGCAATCAGCCCCAGCATTTT. This chain joins TRBV7-2 and TRBJ1-5; a possible D gene is TRBD1 (6 bases). The CDR3 has 16 residues. Germline V gene lookup returns CDR1 SGHTA and CDR2 FQGNSA. V gave up 7 bases and J gave up 2 bases, with 18 bases separating them.

This rearrangement joins TRBV4-1 to TRBJ2-2; D perhaps matches TRBD1 (5 bases). CDR1 MGHRA and CDR2 YSYEKL come from the germline V gene. The CDR3 consists of 18 residues. V gave up 0 bases and J gave up 7 bases, with 21 bases separating them. The CDR3 bases are TGCGCCAGCAGCCAAGAAAGGGTGGGCAGGGCCCTTTTCGGGGAGCTGTTTTTT. Protein product: CASSQERVGRALFGELFF.

This clone is categorized as medium-sized. The chain employs TRBV2 and TRBJ1-2, with 9 bases matching TRBD1. The ends lost 4 bases at V and 8 bases at J; junction bases unmatched: 8. CDR1 SNHLY and CDR2 FYNNEI come from the germline V gene. This CDR3 is built from 14 residues. CDR3 region: CASSADRGGRGYTF. For the CDR3, the DNA is TGTGCCAGCAGTGCGGACAGGGGAGGGCGAGGCTACACCTTC.

The V and J genes are TRBV4-2 and TRBJ2-7; 13 bases line up with TRBD2. CDR3 size: 14 residues. CDR1 is LGHNA and CDR2 is YNFKEQ in the germline V gene. V shed 4 bases, J shed 7 bases, and the junction held 4 bases outside the gene matches. This CDR3 is CASSPTSGGEEQYF. The DNA of the CDR3 is TGTGCCAGCAGCCCCACTAGCGGGGGGGAAGAGCAGTACTTC.

The J gene is TRBJ2-1, the V gene TRBV5-1, with TRBD2 as a possible D gene (7 bases). The CDR3 runs to 16 residues. Germline CDR1 SGHRS, CDR2 YFSETQ. V gave up 0 bases and J gave up 6 bases, with 16 bases separating them. The CDR3, as DNA: TGCGCCAGCAGCTTGGCCGGGGGGCCAGGATCCAATGAGCAGTTCTTC. Protein product: CASSLAGGPGSNEQFF. Complete variable domain (other parts from reference TRBV5-1 and TRBJ2-1): KAGVTQTPRYLIKTRGQQVTLSCSPISGHRSVSWYQQTPGQGLQFLFEYFSETQRNKGNFPGRFSGRQFSNSRSEMNVSTLELGDSALYLCASSLAGGPGSNEQFFGPGTRLTVL.

The chain recombines TRBV2 with TRBJ1-1; TRBD1 matches 7 bases. After removal of 6 bases from V and 1 base from J, the junction contained 8 bases not matched to a gene. The CDR3 runs to 15 residues. CDR1 is SNHLY, CDR2 FYNNEI, per germline. The CDR3 here is CASRFTGAPNTEAFF. In nucleotides, the CDR3 is TGTGCCAGCAGGTTCACAGGGGCTCCGAACACTGAAGCTTTCTTT.

This clone was recorded only once. This chain connects TRBV7-2 to TRBJ2-1; TRBD2 matches at 11 bases. The CDR3 covers 15 residues. Germline values: CDR1 SGHTA, CDR2 FQGNSA. The V gene end was trimmed by 6 bases and the J gene end by 4 bases; junction bases not matched to a gene: 5. CDR3 in amino acids: CASRALAGGYNEQFF. Here the CDR3 DNA reads TGTGCCAGCAGAGCGCTAGCGGGGGGTTACAATGAGCAGTTCTTC. The full variable domain, completed using reference TRBV7-2 and TRBJ2-1, is GAGVSQSPSNKVTEKGKDVELRCDPISGHTALYWYRQSLGQGLEFLIYFQGNSAPDKSGLPSDRFSAERTGGSVSTLTIQRTQQEDSAVYLCASRALAGGYNEQFFGPGTRLTVL.

This clone was detected a few times. V and J are TRBV9 and TRBJ2-3; the D is unclear. Germline assignment: CDR1 SGDLS and CDR2 YYNGEE. This CDR3 region has 13 residues. The V end lost 8 bases, the J end lost 0 bases, and 10 bases lay between the germline ends. The CDR3 reads CASKASSTDTQYF. CDR3 DNA sequence: TGTGCCAGTAAGGCGTCTAGCACAGATACGCAGTATTTT.

The chain is built from TRBV7-9 and TRBJ2-5; D is ambiguous. V lost 4 bases and J 4 bases, leaving 16 bases between the germline ends. Germline CDR1 SEHNR, CDR2 FQNEAQ (reference sequence). CDR3 length: 15 residues. CDR3: CASSSPYPSGETQYF. CDR3 DNA sequence: TGTGCCAGCAGCTCGCCCTATCCGTCGGGAGAGACCCAGTACTTC.

The rearrangement uses TRBV14 and TRBJ1-6; D remains ambiguous. CDR3 length equals 16 residues. The germline V gene encodes CDR1 SGHDN and CDR2 FVKESK. V gave up 1 base and J gave up 6 bases, with 13 bases separating them. The DNA of the CDR3 is TGTGCCAGCAGCCAAGGGTGGGCGGATGCTAATTCACCCCTCCACTTT. Protein product: CASSQGWADANSPLHF.

The chain links TRBV5-1 to TRBJ2-3, with D perhaps TRBD2 (6 bases). Deletions cut 0 bases from V and 5 bases from J, with 13 bases between. CDR3 size: 15 residues. Germline V CDR1 and CDR2: SGHRS, YFSETQ. This chain's CDR3 is CASSLGRGTGDTQYF. CDR3 nucleotide sequence: TGCGCCAGCAGCTTGGGGCGGGGCACAGGAGATACGCAGTATTTT.

This clone has more than one count but fewer than ten. The chain joins TRBV29-1 to TRBJ2-5; the match to TRBD1 covers 9 bases. In germline, CDR1 is SQVTM, CDR2 ANQGSEA. The CDR3 covers 14 residues. Losses at the gene ends were 4 bases for V and 5 bases for J; bases not matched to a gene: 8. DNA of the CDR3: TGCAGCGTTGCGGGACAGGGCCTGTGGGAGACCCAGTACTTC. Translating gives CSVAGQGLWETQYF.

This clone was recorded only once. V is TRBV25-1 and J is TRBJ1-6, with D hard to call. The germline V gene has CDR1 MGHDK and CDR2 SYGVNS. The CDR3 extends over 12 amino acids. Trimming cost V 7 bases and J 10 bases, with 11 bases left between them. The chain's CDR3 is CASTTVGSPLHF. The CDR3 region has the DNA TGTGCCAGCACCACGGTCGGGTCACCCCTCCACTTT. Full variable domain (missing parts from reference TRBV25-1 and TRBJ1-6): EADIYQTPRYLVIGTGKKITLECSQTMGHDKMYWYQQDPGMELHLIHYSYGVNSTEKGDLSSESTVSRIRTEHFPLTLESARPSHTSQYLCASTTVGSPLHFGNGTRLTVT.